Below are 25 T cell receptor beta chains sequenced from a single sample in a study of T cell responses to AZD1222 COVID-19 vaccine. Measured with immunoSEQ multiplex PCR; TCRdb has only the in-frame clones, and not every one. The table records 120,000 to 150,000 clones, 86% of them present only once. Material: peripheral blood, obtained 28 days after the second AZD1222 dose. Every receptor here comes from an adult who received the AZD1222 COVID-19 vaccine.

This chain links TRBV4-1 with TRBJ1-6; 7 nucleotides agree with TRBD1. V was pared by 3 bases and J by 9 bases, with 5 bases of the junction left unmatched. CDR1 and CDR2 (germline): MGHRA, YSYEKL. This CDR3 has 14 amino acids. CDR3 in amino acids: CASSQLTGLSPLHF. CDR3 nucleotide sequence: TGCGCCAGCAGCCAGCTGACAGGGCTTTCACCCCTCCACTTT.

The CDR3 spells CASSLTVRGGQSYEQYF. The CDR3 region has the DNA TGTGCCAGCTCACTAACTGTCAGGGGGGGACAGTCCTACGAGCAGTACTTC. The chain has TRBV18 and TRBJ2-7; possibly TRBD1 or TRBD2 for D (7 bases each). The CDR3 covers 17 residues. Trimming shortened V by 4 bases and J by 1 base, and 20 bases separated the two germline ends. Germline V gene data show CDR1 as KGHSH and CDR2 as LQKENI.

V and J are TRBV20-1 and TRBJ1-2; D unclear. The CDR3 length is 13 residues. The V end was cut by 3 bases, the J end by 8 bases, with 16 bases between. Looked up from germline, CDR1 is DFQATT and CDR2 is SNEGSKA (reference sequence). DNA of the CDR3: TGCAGTGCTAGTGCCGGGCCGAACGGCGGCTACACCTTC. Amino acid sequence: CSASAGPNGGYTF.

V and J are TRBV19 and TRBJ2-1; TRBD2 agrees at 16 bases. Unmatched junction bases numbered 6, after V lost 0 bases and J lost 7 bases. This CDR3 region has 18 residues. From germline, CDR1 is LNHDA and CDR2 SQIVND (reference sequence). CDR3 bases: TGTGCCAGTAGTATAGATGGGCCGGGACTAGCGGGGGGGAATGAGCAGTTCTTC. Its protein is CASSIDGPGLAGGNEQFF.

The rearrangement links TRBV28 to TRBJ1-1; tentative D call: TRBD1 (6 bases). This CDR3 is 12 amino acids long. CDR1 is MDHEN, CDR2 SYDVKM, per germline. V lost 5 bases and J lost 5, with 9 bases in between. The CDR3 is CASSPGVTEAFF. In DNA form, the CDR3 reads TGTGCCAGCAGTCCAGGGGTGACTGAAGCTTTCTTT.

The rearrangement uses TRBV4-1 and TRBJ2-3, with 8 bases matching TRBD2. J lost 4 bases, V lost 2 bases, and 11 bases had no gene match. The CDR3 has 17 residues. Germline CDR1 is MGHRA and CDR2 is YSYEKL. CDR3 residues: CASSQSRGSGVPDTQYF. CDR3 coding DNA: TGCGCCAGCAGCCAATCACGAGGTAGCGGGGTGCCAGATACGCAGTATTTT.

J is TRBJ1-3 and V is TRBV6-5; no reliable D call. Germline loops: CDR1 MNHEY, CDR2 SVGAGI. V was cut by 10 bases and J by 4 bases, with 14 bases left in between. The CDR3 loop spans 13 amino acids. For the CDR3, the DNA is TGTGCCACCGAGTCCGTCTCCGGAAACACCATATATTTT. Residues: CATESVSGNTIYF.

In its sample, this clone was seen a few times. The chain uses TRBV6-2 or TRBV6-3 and TRBJ1-3; 9 positions match TRBD1. Per germline, CDR1 MNHEY and CDR2 SVGEGT. Trimming cost V 2 bases and J 0 bases; bases outside gene matches: 2. This CDR3 contains 16 residues. The CDR3 region has the DNA TGTGCCAGCAGTTACCGGACAGGGGCCTCTGGAAACACCATATATTTT. Its translation is CASSYRTGASGNTIYF.

This chain joins TRBV21-1 and TRBJ2-2; the table's TRBD2 call for D was not verified on the DNA. TRBV21-1 is classified as a pseudogene. The CDR3 totals 15 residues. CDR3 residues: CASSGLAGVAGELFF. The CDR3 DNA is TGTGCCAGCAGCGGACTAGCGGGAGTAGCCGGGGAGCTGTTTTTT.

The chain is built from TRBV19 and TRBJ1-5, with TRBD1 as a possible D gene (5 bases). Trimming left V 6 bases short and J 9 bases short, with 12 bases between. The CDR3 has 12 amino acids. In germline, CDR1 is LNHDA, CDR2 SQIVND (reference sequence). The CDR3 bases are TGTGCCAGTAGCAGGGAAGGTCGGCCCCAGCATTTT. Amino acid sequence: CASSREGRPQHF.

A note on this clone: One end of the junction is discordant with germline, which a read error may explain. The CDR3 region has the DNA TGTGCCAGCACCAGGGGACAGGGGCTTAACTTC. It encodes CASTRGQGLNF. This rearrangement joins TRBV3-1 (or the pseudogene TRBV3-2) to TRBJ1-2; TRBD1 agrees at 10 bases. Per germline, CDR1 LGHDT and CDR2 YNNKEL (reference sequence). The CDR3 is made up of 11 amino acids.

The genes are TRBV6-5 and TRBJ2-7; D not resolved. CDR1 and CDR2 from the germline V gene are MNHEY and SVGAGI. CDR3 length: 12 amino acids. V was shortened by 8 bases and J by 2 bases, with 10 bases between the two germline ends. The CDR3, as DNA: TGTGCCAGCGGCCCAGCCCCCTACGAGCAGTACTTC. Translation: CASGPAPYEQYF.

The chain combines TRBV10-1 with TRBJ1-1, with D maybe TRBD1 (6 bases). The CDR3 runs to 13 residues. Per germline, CDR1 WNHNN and CDR2 SYGVQD (reference sequence). V dropped 0 bases and J dropped 4 bases, with 6 bases sitting between them. This chain's CDR3 is CASSESGGTEAFF. The CDR3 DNA reads TGCGCCAGCAGTGAGTCAGGGGGCACTGAAGCTTTCTTT.

J is TRBJ1-6 and V is TRBV6-5; D is uncertain. Trimming took off 8 bases at V and 10 bases at J, with 15 bases between the two ends. Looked up from germline, CDR1 is MNHEY and CDR2 is SVGAGI. The CDR3 contains 13 residues. As DNA, the CDR3 is TGTGCCAGCGAGCGGGGATACGGCTCACCCCTCCACTTT. It yields the protein CASERGYGSPLHF.

Of note for this clone: One end of the junction varies from germline; a read error may be responsible. V gene TRBV19 combines with J gene TRBJ1-1; TRBD1 aligns across 9 bases. This CDR3 has 13 amino acids. CDR1 is LNHDA and CDR2 is SQIVND in the germline V gene (reference sequence). CDR3 sequence (DNA): TGTGCCAGTAGTACTACCGGGACAGGGTCTTCGATCTTT. Protein product: CASSTTGTGSSIF. Full variable domain (outside the CDR3, taken from reference TRBV19 and TRBJ1-1): DGGITQSPKYLFRKEGQNVTLSCEQNLNHDAMYWYRQDPGQGLRLIYYSQIVNDFQKGDIAEGYSVSREKKESFPLTVTSAQKNPTAFYLCASSTTGTGSSIFGQGTRLTVV.

The chain has TRBV5-1 and TRBJ1-4, with D possibly matching TRBD1 (5 bases). V was cut by 4 bases and J by 7 bases, with 17 bases left in between. Germline V gives CDR1 SGHRS, CDR2 YFSETQ. The CDR3 contains 15 residues. CDR3 residues: CASSPFPQGTEKLFF. The CDR3, as DNA: TGCGCCAGCAGCCCCTTTCCGCAGGGAACTGAAAAACTGTTTTTT.

V usage is TRBV10-2 and J usage is TRBJ2-7, with a tentative D call TRBD2 (6 bases). This CDR3 is built from 14 residues. CDR1 and CDR2 (germline): WSHSY, SAAADI. V dropped 3 bases and J dropped 2 bases, with 11 bases sitting between them. CDR3 residues: CASSEGTVPYEQYF. The DNA for the CDR3 is TGCGCCAGCAGTGAAGGGACTGTACCCTACGAGCAGTACTTC.

J is TRBJ1-5 and V is TRBV7-6; TRBD1 aligns across 8 bases. CDR1 is SGHVS and CDR2 is FNYEAQ in the germline V gene. Unmatched junction bases numbered 13, after V lost 2 bases and J lost 7 bases. This CDR3 is built from 17 residues. For the CDR3, the DNA is TGTGCCAGCAGCTTATGGGGGAGAGACAGGGGTGACCAGCCCCAGCATTTT. Translation: CASSLWGRDRGDQPQHF.

Note on this clone: The same CDR3 is also encoded by other DNA sequences in this sample. The chain recombines TRBV11-2 with TRBJ2-3, with D hard to call. The CDR3 is 11 amino acids. Germline V lookup: CDR1 SGHAT, CDR2 FQNNGV. V shed 2 bases and J shed 3 bases, with 0 bases lying between them. DNA for the CDR3: TGTGCCAGCAGCTTAACAGATACGCAGTATTTT. Residues: CASSLTDTQYF.

The gene calls are TRBV28 and TRBJ2-4, with D perhaps matching TRBD2 (5 bases). The ends were cut back, 6 bases at V and 0 bases at J, with 18 bases in the middle. Per germline, CDR1 MDHEN and CDR2 SYDVKM. This CDR3 is 17 amino acids long. In nucleotides, the CDR3 is TGTGCCAGCAGCTGGTTCGGGGTAAACCTAGCCAAAAACATTCAGTACTTC. Amino acid sequence: CASSWFGVNLAKNIQYF.

Worth noting for this clone: At one boundary the junction diverges from the germline segment, which might be a read error. The chain combines TRBV7-2 with TRBJ2-5; TRBD2 is a possible D gene (6 bases). The germline V gene encodes CDR1 SGHTA and CDR2 FQGNSA. The CDR3 runs 15 residues. CDR3 protein: CASSLAGGSLETQYF. CDR3 nucleotide sequence: TGTGCCAGCAGCCTAGCTGGGGGGTCGTTGGAGACCCAGTACTTC.

Regarding this clone: Relative to the germline gene, one junction end is altered; a read error may explain this. This chain links TRBV6-5 with TRBJ2-7; D possibly matches TRBD1 or TRBD2 (5 bases each). Per germline, CDR1 MNHEY and CDR2 SVGAGI. The CDR3 extends over 13 amino acids. CDR3 amino acids: CASSYSSKDPGHF. The CDR3 DNA reads as TGTGCCAGCAGTTACTCGTCCAAAGACCCGGGACACTTC.

This clone was observed a few times. The gene calls are TRBV7-2 and TRBJ1-5, with D tentatively TRBD1 (6 bases). V was pared by 6 bases and J by 8 bases, with 11 bases between. In germline, CDR1 is SGHTA, CDR2 FQGNSA. CDR3 length: 12 residues. CDR3: CASSSRGEPQHF. CDR3 sequence (DNA): TGTGCCAGCAGTTCGAGGGGGGAGCCCCAGCATTTT.

The V call is TRBV27, the J call TRBJ2-7; the D gene is possibly TRBD2 (5 bases). V was cut by 4 bases and J by 6 bases, with 19 bases left in between. CDR1 is MNHEY, CDR2 SMNVEV, per germline (reference sequence). The length of the CDR3 is 15 residues. The CDR3: CASSSSRYLVGEQYF. Written as DNA, the CDR3 is TGTGCCAGCAGTTCTAGCAGGTATCTTGTGGGCGAGCAGTACTTC.

There are a few counts of this clone. The chain couples TRBV6-1 to TRBJ1-5; no clear D gene. V was pared by 3 bases and J by 1 base, with 1 base between. The CDR3 spans 12 residues. The germline V gene encodes CDR1 MNHNS and CDR2 SASEGT. CDR3 sequence reads: CASSDSNQPQHF. The CDR3 DNA follows: TGTGCCAGCAGTGACAGCAATCAGCCCCAGCATTTT.